This T cell receptor (beta chain) was captured by sequencing in a study of shared clonotypes between healthy human individuals. Naive CD8 cells lacked CD45RO, underwent positive selection for CCR7 and left out terminally differentiated effector memory CD45RA+ cells. Whole-study findings and limits: Some clonotypes were shared by all four sorted-subset donors, while others were not shared. The non-shared ones had lower generation probabilities than the shared ones.

TCRdb's copy holds only in-frame clones and misses some; the assay was immunoSEQ multiplex PCR. The data contain hundreds of thousands of clones, 96% of them seen just once; the ten biggest clones take up about 0.11%. Details on this clone: Its antigen is as yet unknown.

This receptor was taken from a woman aged 25 to 39 in good health. What was sequenced was naive CD8+ T cells sorted from blood.

This chain's CDR3 is CASSQDGGRGEQFF. The DNA of the CDR3 is TGTGCCAGCTCACAAGACGGGGGGAGAGGGGAGCAGTTCTTC. This chain uses TRBV18 with TRBJ2-1; 7 nucleotides align to TRBD2. This CDR3 has 14 residues. CDR1 is KGHSH, CDR2 LQKENI, per germline. V was clipped by 4 bases and J by 10 bases; unmatched bases: 10.